Presented here are 10 T cell receptor beta chains from one specimen sequenced in a study of patients and donors after allogeneic stem cell transplantation. One entry per CDR3 protein, called by TCRdb with MiXCR from the RT-PCR reads. This sample has tens of thousands of distinct CDR3 sequences, with just under 5% found just once. The source material was blood, either unsorted or a sorted T cell fraction (not recorded which). The source of these receptors is a human donor who was either an allogeneic HSCT recipient or a stem cell or donor lymphocyte infusion donor (not recorded which). It is not recorded whose cells these are; they may come from a transplant donor.

This clonotype appeared many times. J is TRBJ2-5 and V is TRBV24-1, with a tentative D call TRBD1 (5 bases). This CDR3 region has 15 residues. In germline, CDR1 is KGHDR, CDR2 SFDVKD. V lost 1 base and J 2 bases, leaving 10 bases between the germline ends. CDR3 bases: TGTGCCACCAGTGATTTCCCGGACACACAAGAGACCCAGTACTTC. Its protein product is CATSDFPDTQETQYF.

This clonotype was found a few times. The chain carries TRBV7-3 and TRBJ2-5; 12 bases line up with TRBD2. CDR1 is SGHTA and CDR2 is FQGTGA in the germline V gene. CDR3 length: 16 amino acids. V shed 6 bases and J 6 bases; nucleotides not matched to a gene: 11. The CDR3 reads CASSPSSGGAGQTQYF. The CDR3 DNA reads TGTGCCAGCAGTCCATCTAGCGGGGGGGCCGGGCAGACCCAGTACTTC.

The rearrangement joins TRBV10-3 to TRBJ1-2, with D uncertain. The CDR3 contains 14 residues. Germline assignment: CDR1 ENHRY and CDR2 SYGVKD. Trimming removed 6 bases from V and 4 bases from J, with 15 bases in between. CDR3 coding DNA: TGTGCCATCAGGGACGTCAGAAGTTCCTATGGCTACACCTTC. Encoded protein: CAIRDVRSSYGYTF.

This clonotype was picked up many times. The chain uses TRBV20-1 and TRBJ1-4; D call uncertain. V lost 5 bases, J lost 8 bases, and 12 bases lay in between. Germline V gene sequence: CDR1 DFQATT, CDR2 SNEGSKA (reference sequence). The CDR3 has 12 residues. CDR3 sequence reads: CSASDRSEKLFF. The CDR3 DNA reads as TGCAGTGCTTCGGACCGATCGGAAAAACTGTTTTTT.

This clonotype occurred many times. The V and J genes are TRBV11-1 and TRBJ1-1; possible D gene TRBD1, 5 bases. V shed 4 bases and J shed 4 bases, with 16 bases lying between them. The germline V gene encodes CDR1 SGHAT and CDR2 FQDESV (reference sequence). This CDR3 spans 15 amino acids. CDR3 bases: TGTGCCAGCAGCTCGAGTCAAGGCGGGGGCACTGAAGCTTTCTTT. Protein sequence: CASSSSQGGGTEAFF.

This clonotype has at least ten counts. The rearrangement links TRBV20-1 to TRBJ1-1; D remains unclear. V lost 1 base, J lost 10 bases, and 13 bases lay in between. Germline-derived CDR1 and CDR2 are DFQATT and SNEGSKA (reference sequence). CDR3 size: 12 residues. This CDR3 is CSARGLTRGAFF. CDR3 DNA: TGCAGTGCTAGAGGATTGACCCGAGGAGCTTTCTTT.

This clonotype appeared many times. The chain links TRBV3-1 to TRBJ2-6, with D possibly TRBD1 on 6 matching bases. The CDR3 covers 16 residues. The germline V gene has CDR1 LGHDT and CDR2 YNNKEL (reference sequence). Trimming shortened V by 3 bases and J by 3 bases, and 12 bases separated the two germline ends. The DNA for the CDR3 is TGTGCCAGCAGCCAGAACTCAGGGGTTGGGGCCAACGTCCTGACTTTC. Protein: CASSQNSGVGANVLTF.

This clonotype appeared many times. This sequence joins TRBV6-5 and TRBJ1-5, with D possibly TRBD1 on 6 matching bases. The V end was cut by 4 bases, the J end by 0 bases, with 10 bases between. Germline V gene data show CDR1 as MNHEY and CDR2 as SVGAGI. This CDR3 region has 15 residues. CDR3 residues: CASSFQGYSNQPQHF. The CDR3 nucleotides are TGTGCCAGCAGTTTTCAGGGGTATAGCAATCAGCCCCAGCATTTT.

At least ten counts were recorded for this clonotype. The chain recombines TRBV4-2 with TRBJ2-7, with 12 bases that match TRBD1. After removal of 1 base from V and 6 bases from J, the junction contained 10 bases not matched to a gene. CDR3 size: 17 residues. In germline, CDR1 is LGHNA, CDR2 YNFKEQ. The CDR3 DNA follows: TGTGCCAGCAGCCAAGTTGCTTCCGGGACAGGGGGCCGCGAGCAGTACTTC. It codes for CASSQVASGTGGREQYF.

The V call is TRBV11-3, the J call TRBJ2-4, with 7 bases that match TRBD1. CDR3 size: 14 residues. The junction had 5 bases not matched to a gene; V was cut back by 4 bases and J by 5 bases. Germline assignment: CDR1 SGHNT and CDR2 YENEEA. The CDR3 nucleotides are TGTGCCAGCAGCTCAAACAGGGGAGAAAACATTCAGTACTTC. Translated, it gives CASSSNRGENIQYF.